These 5 T cell receptor beta chains share one sample of origin, sequenced in a study of blood T cells in healthy people across ages (dated by TCRdb to about 2015). The library was generated by 5' RACE. Sequencing took place on an Illumina HiSeq 2500. A second PCR of roughly 7 to 11 cycles was performed with a sample-barcoded 5' primer and a J-beta primer mix. Through fastp at Q25 and MiXCR, TCRdb rebuilt clones from the public reads, retaining in-frame beta chains. Under each unique CDR3 protein, matching rows form one entry showing the most common genes and DNA. The sample contains about 1.8 million distinct CDR3 sequences, around half of them found a single time. The top ten clones comprise 2.1% of the sample. The source material was blood. These receptors were collected from a middle-aged woman in good health.

This clonotype appeared a few times. V and J are TRBV7-2 and TRBJ1-2; possibly TRBD1 for D (6 bases). V lost 4 bases, J lost 6 bases, and 12 bases lay in between. Per germline, CDR1 SGHTA and CDR2 FQGNSA. This CDR3 spans 13 amino acids. The CDR3 DNA follows: TGTGCCAGCAGCTCGTACAGGGAGGATGGCTACACCTTC. It is translated as CASSSYREDGYTF.

The chain is built from TRBV4-3 and TRBJ2-6; D unresolved. The CDR3 is made up of 14 amino acids. V lost 0 bases to trimming and J lost 5 bases, with 5 bases between them. Looked up from germline, CDR1 is LGHNA and CDR2 is YSLEER. CDR3 region: CASSQEARANVLTF. The CDR3 DNA reads as TGCGCCAGCAGCCAAGAAGCCAGGGCCAACGTCCTGACTTTC.

The chain has TRBV29-1 and TRBJ2-3, with D possibly being TRBD2 (5 bases). Per the germline V gene, CDR1 is SQVTM and CDR2 is ANQGSEA. CDR3 length equals 16 residues. V shed 0 bases and J shed 0 bases, with 13 bases lying between them. CDR3 DNA sequence: TGCAGCGTTGAAGATTGGGCTAGGAGGAGCACAGATACGCAGTATTTT. Amino acids: CSVEDWARRSTDTQYF.

The V call is TRBV4-3, the J call TRBJ2-3, with 8 bases aligning to TRBD2. J gave up 1 base and V 0 bases, and 0 bases lay outside the gene matches. Germline CDR1 and CDR2: LGHNA and YSLEER. There are 15 residues in the CDR3. CDR3 amino acids: CASSQETSGTDTQYF. The DNA of the CDR3 is TGCGCCAGCAGCCAAGAGACTAGCGGCACAGATACGCAGTATTTT.

The chain employs TRBV11-2 and TRBJ1-6; a possible D gene is TRBD1 (5 bases). Looked up from germline, CDR1 is SGHAT and CDR2 is FQNNGV. Between the trimmed V and J ends, which lost 5 bases and 6 bases, there was a span of 20 bases. This CDR3 region has 17 residues. CDR3 DNA: TGTGCCAGCAGCCTTCTCACCGGGGGTGCACCTAATTCACCCCTCCACTTT. Its translation: CASSLLTGGAPNSPLHF.